The 13 T cell receptor beta chains given below trace back to one sample, sequenced in a study of blood T cell repertoires in COVID-19. Profiling relied on immunoSEQ multiplex PCR, and the TCRdb table lists in-frame clones only, not all of them. The sample contains about 240,000 clones, approximately 85% of which appear only once. The material sequenced was peripheral blood. Every receptor here comes from a woman aged 70 to 79 with acute or convalescent COVID-19.

A few counts support this clone. The rearrangement uses TRBV3-1 (or the pseudogene TRBV3-2) and TRBJ2-7; the match to TRBD1 covers 7 bases. The CDR3 has 12 amino acids. The germline gives CDR1 LGHDT, CDR2 YNNKEL (reference sequence). V lost 5 bases to trimming and J lost 5 bases; unmatched junction nucleotides: 3. For the CDR3, the DNA is TGTGCCAGCAGCGAACAGGGGCACGAGCAGTACTTC. Translated: CASSEQGHEQYF.

This chain links TRBV2 with TRBJ1-6; D is unresolved. This CDR3 has 15 amino acids. Trimming shortened V by 7 bases and J by 5 bases, and 15 bases separated the two germline ends. The germline gives CDR1 SNHLY, CDR2 FYNNEI. CDR3 in amino acids: CASNLMRSDNSPLHF. CDR3 nucleotides: TGTGCCAGCAATTTAATGAGGTCGGATAATTCACCCCTCCACTTT.

The rearrangement uses TRBV5-8 and TRBJ1-5, with D unresolved. V gave up 0 bases and J gave up 0 bases, with 7 bases separating them. The CDR3 has 15 amino acids. CDR1 and CDR2 (germline): SGHTS, YDEGEE. CDR3 protein: CASSLDGDSNQPQHF. The CDR3, as DNA: TGTGCCAGCAGCTTGGACGGGGATAGCAATCAGCCCCAGCATTTT.

J is TRBJ1-1 and V is TRBV24-1; D not certain. This CDR3 is 12 amino acids long. V gave up 5 bases and J gave up 10 bases, with 13 bases separating them. Germline V gene sequence: CDR1 KGHDR, CDR2 SFDVKD. Here the CDR3 reads CATSGSEERAFF. The DNA of the CDR3 is TGTGCCACCAGTGGTTCCGAGGAGCGAGCTTTCTTT.

The rearrangement links TRBV2 to TRBJ1-2; 10 bases map to TRBD1. The CDR3 spans 14 residues. The ends lost 4 bases at V and 2 bases at J; junction bases unmatched: 1. Per the germline V gene, CDR1 is SNHLY and CDR2 is FYNNEI. The CDR3 coding sequence is TGTGCCAGCAGTGGACAGGGGGCCAACTATGGCTACACCTTC. Translated: CASSGQGANYGYTF.

This clone was seen just once. The V gene is TRBV6-5, the J gene TRBJ2-2; TRBD1 matches at 7 bases. The CDR3 spans 15 residues. Germline lookup yields CDR1 MNHEY and CDR2 SVGAGI. Unmatched junction bases numbered 6, after V lost 8 bases and J lost 0 bases. The CDR3 region has the DNA TGTGCCAGCCTACCCGGGACAGCGAACACCGGGGAGCTGTTTTTT. It translates to CASLPGTANTGELFF.

V and J are TRBV7-2 and TRBJ1-6; 7 bases line up with TRBD1. V trimming: 5 bases; J trimming: 9 bases; junction bases outside the gene matches: 10. This CDR3 contains 15 residues. Germline V gene sequence: CDR1 SGHTA, CDR2 FQGNSA. Written as DNA, the CDR3 is TGTGCCAGCAGCCCTTTGACAGGGTTAGGTTCACCCCTCCACTTT. This translates into CASSPLTGLGSPLHF.

The chain employs TRBV5-1 and TRBJ1-6, with 9 bases fitting TRBD1. The germline gives CDR1 SGHRS, CDR2 YFSETQ. Trimming took 4 bases from V and 6 from J; bases not matched to a gene: 5. CDR3 length: 15 amino acids. The DNA of the CDR3 is TGCGCCAGCAGCCAGGGACAGGGACGTAATTCACCCCTCCACTTT. This gives the protein CASSQGQGRNSPLHF.

The chain is built from TRBV4-2 and TRBJ1-2, with 8 bases fitting TRBD1. V lost 1 base, J lost 6 bases, and 7 bases stayed unmatched. CDR3 length equals 15 residues. Germline CDR1 LGHNA, CDR2 YNFKEQ. CDR3 sequence (DNA): TGTGCCAGCAGCCAAGGGGGTCAGGGGGCAAATGGCTACACCTTC. Protein sequence: CASSQGGQGANGYTF.

This clone was picked up one time. This chain uses TRBV5-4 with TRBJ1-1; 7 nucleotides match TRBD1. V shed 2 bases and J 2 bases; nucleotides not matched to a gene: 6. CDR1 SGHNT and CDR2 YYREEE come from the germline V gene (reference sequence). The CDR3 contains 15 residues. For the CDR3, the DNA is TGTGCCAGCAGCTTCCCGACAGGGTCAAACACTGAAGCTTTCTTT. Its protein is CASSFPTGSNTEAFF.

This rearrangement joins TRBV9 to TRBJ2-1; weak D call: TRBD2 (5 bases). Germline CDR1 is SGDLS and CDR2 is YYNGEE. This CDR3 has 16 residues. V was cut by 2 bases and J by 0 bases, with 12 bases left in between. The CDR3, as DNA: TGTGCCAGCAGCGTTGCGGGCTACAGCTCCTACAATGAGCAGTTCTTC. Its protein product is CASSVAGYSSYNEQFF.

This chain uses TRBV6-1 with TRBJ2-1, with TRBD2 as a possible D gene (5 bases). The ends were cut back, 0 bases at V and 8 bases at J, with 14 bases in the middle. From germline, CDR1 is MNHNS and CDR2 SASEGT. The CDR3 is made up of 15 amino acids. CDR3 bases: TGTGCCAGCAGTGAAGCGGGAGCACCCGTGGATGAGCAGTTCTTC. This sequence encodes CASSEAGAPVDEQFF.

V is TRBV4-1 and J is TRBJ2-3; 7 bases are shared with TRBD2. Unmatched junction bases numbered 10, after V lost 1 base and J lost 3 bases. This CDR3 is 17 amino acids long. Per germline, CDR1 MGHRA and CDR2 YSYEKL. CDR3 amino acids: CASSQGGGTVKTDTQYF. The CDR3 DNA reads TGCGCCAGCAGCCAAGGGGGAGGGACTGTAAAGACAGATACGCAGTATTTT.